Each of the 27 T cell receptor beta chains below was sequenced from the same sample in a study of T cell responses to AZD1222 COVID-19 vaccine. Generated by immunoSEQ multiplex PCR, the TCRdb table keeps only in-frame clones and is missing some. Of 110,000 or so clones in the sample, roughly 91% are singletons; the top ten hold roughly 7%. Sample: peripheral blood, taken 28 days after the second AZD1222 dose. The receptors derive from an adult who received the AZD1222 COVID-19 vaccine.

The V call is TRBV28, the J call TRBJ1-6; 7 positions match TRBD1. CDR3 length: 16 amino acids. Germline V gives CDR1 MDHEN, CDR2 SYDVKM. V lost 4 bases and J lost 7; bases outside the gene matches: 10. CDR3 nucleotide sequence: TGTGCCAGCAGTTCACGCAAGGGACAGAAAAATTCACCCCTCCACTTT. Residues: CASSSRKGQKNSPLHF.

The V call is TRBV30, the J call TRBJ2-5; D uncertain. This CDR3 has 11 residues. CDR1 and CDR2 from the germline V gene are GTSNPN and SVGIG (reference sequence). V was trimmed by 1 base and J by 10 bases, leaving 10 bases between them. The CDR3 here is CAWSDDLSQYF. CDR3 nucleotides: TGTGCCTGGAGTGACGACCTGAGCCAGTACTTC.

V usage is TRBV11-1 and J usage is TRBJ2-7; 9 bases agree with TRBD1. The CDR3 is 13 amino acids. V trimming: 6 bases; J trimming: 4 bases; junction bases outside the gene matches: 4. The germline gives CDR1 SGHAT, CDR2 FQDESV (reference sequence). The CDR3 protein is CASRYDRGYEQYF. The CDR3 coding sequence is TGTGCCAGCAGATATGACAGGGGGTACGAGCAGTACTTC. The variable domain in full, with the rest retrieved from reference TRBV11-1 and TRBJ2-7, is EAEVAQSPRYKITEKSQAVAFWCDPISGHATLYWYRQILGQGPELLVQFQDESVVDDSQLPKDRFSAERLKGVDSTLKIQPAELGDSAMYLCASRYDRGYEQYFGPGTRLTVT.

V usage is TRBV28 and J usage is TRBJ2-3; D gene unclear. The CDR3 consists of 11 residues. Germline CDR1 and CDR2: MDHEN and SYDVKM. V was trimmed by 8 bases and J by 2 bases, leaving 5 bases between them. CDR3: CASGITDTQYF. Here the CDR3 DNA reads TGTGCCAGCGGAATCACAGATACGCAGTATTTT.

This clone was detected only a few times. J is TRBJ2-5 and V is TRBV7-2; a weak D match, TRBD1 (6 bases). CDR1 SGHTA and CDR2 FQGNSA come from the germline V gene. The CDR3 runs 14 residues. V lost 4 bases, J lost 1 base, and 10 bases lay in between. DNA of the CDR3: TGTGCCAGCAGCTCCCGACAGGTCCAAGAGACCCAGTACTTC. It encodes CASSSRQVQETQYF.

The chain is built from TRBV21-1 and TRBJ1-2; the table calls TRBD1, which could not be checked here. TRBV21-1 is flagged as a pseudogene. The CDR3 is 16 amino acids. CDR3 sequence reads: CASSLRQGGLMGGYTF. DNA for the CDR3: TGTGCCAGCAGCCTACGACAGGGAGGTCTTATGGGAGGCTACACCTTC.

This clone was counted once. The chain uses TRBV9 and TRBJ2-2, with D hard to call. The CDR3 sequence is 14 residues long. V was clipped by 4 bases and J by 2 bases, with 9 bases between them. CDR1 is SGDLS and CDR2 is YYNGEE in the germline V gene. The CDR3 coding sequence is TGTGCCAGCAGCCCCCCGACAAACACCGGGGAGCTGTTTTTT. Residues: CASSPPTNTGELFF.

The rearrangement uses TRBV14 and TRBJ2-3; D unresolved. The CDR3 length is 13 residues. V lost 0 bases to trimming and J lost 9 bases, with 10 bases between them. Looked up from germline, CDR1 is SGHDN and CDR2 is FVKESK. In nucleotides, the CDR3 is TGTGCCAGCAGCCAAGAGCAATTCACGACGCAGTATTTT. The encoded protein is CASSQEQFTTQYF.

The genes are TRBV6-1 and TRBJ1-1, with TRBD1 matching over 7 bases. The CDR3 sequence is 15 residues long. Germline assignment: CDR1 MNHNS and CDR2 SASEGT. Losses at the gene ends were 3 bases for V and 4 bases for J; bases not matched to a gene: 8. The DNA of the CDR3 is TGTGCCAGCAGTGACGAACAGGGGCCTGGCACTGAAGCTTTCTTT. It codes for CASSDEQGPGTEAFF.

The CDR3 bases are TGTGCCAGCAGCTTAGAGGGACATAGCAACACAGATACGCAGTATTTT. Protein product: CASSLEGHSNTDTQYF. The genes are TRBV11-3 and TRBJ2-3; TRBD1 is a possible D gene (6 bases). V lost 0 bases to trimming and J lost 2 bases, with 12 bases between them. Germline V lookup: CDR1 SGHNT, CDR2 YENEEA. The CDR3 runs to 16 residues. The full variable domain, its missing parts supplied by reference TRBV11-3 and TRBJ2-3, is EAGVVQSPRYKIIEKKQPVAFWCNPISGHNTLYWYLQNLGQGPELLIRYENEEAVDDSQLPKDRFSAERLKGVDSTLKIQPAELGDSAVYLCASSLEGHSNTDTQYFGPGTRLTVL.

J is TRBJ2-1 and V is TRBV19; possible D gene TRBD2, 5 bases. The CDR3 is 16 residues long. Trimming took off 1 base at V and 0 bases at J, with 10 bases between the two ends. CDR1 is LNHDA, CDR2 SQIVND, per germline (reference sequence). The CDR3 here is CASSIAAVDSYNEQFF. In nucleotides, the CDR3 is TGTGCCAGTAGTATAGCAGCGGTAGACTCCTACAATGAGCAGTTCTTC.

This chain uses TRBV30 with TRBJ1-2, with D perhaps TRBD1 (5 bases). Trimming took off 2 bases at V and 5 bases at J, with 15 bases between the two ends. CDR1 and CDR2 from the germline V gene are GTSNPN and SVGIG (reference sequence). The CDR3 loop spans 14 amino acids. The CDR3 sequence is CAWSLRGGTYGYTF. For the CDR3, the DNA is TGTGCCTGGAGTCTACGGGGCGGCACTTATGGCTACACCTTC.

V gene TRBV9 combines with J gene TRBJ2-3; no reliable D call. The CDR3 totals 14 residues. Germline V gives CDR1 SGDLS, CDR2 YYNGEE. The V gene lost 3 bases and the J gene lost 0 bases, with 8 bases spanning the gap. The CDR3 coding sequence is TGTGCCAGCAGCGCGACCACAAGCACAGATACGCAGTATTTT. Amino acid sequence: CASSATTSTDTQYF.

The chain carries TRBV7-2 and TRBJ2-7, with a tentative D call TRBD2 (6 bases). Germline CDR1 reads SGHTA; CDR2 reads FQGNSA. V lost 5 bases and J lost 3, with 11 bases in between. This CDR3 comprises 13 residues. This CDR3 reads CASSRGAGYEQYF. The CDR3 region has the DNA TGTGCCAGCAGCCGCGGGGCGGGCTACGAGCAGTACTTC.

The genes are TRBV6-5 and TRBJ2-1; D remains unclear. CDR3 size: 13 residues. Per the germline V gene, CDR1 is MNHEY and CDR2 is SVGAGI. The ends were cut back, 7 bases at V and 9 bases at J, with 16 bases in the middle. The CDR3 coding sequence is TGTGCCAGCAAGGGAAGCATCGTCAGTGAGCAGTTCTTC. It specifies CASKGSIVSEQFF.

This clone was seen only a few times. This chain connects TRBV9 to TRBJ1-2, with a possible D match to TRBD1 (5 bases). CDR3 size: 14 residues. V was shortened by 4 bases and J by 5 bases, with 15 bases between the two germline ends. Germline V gene lookup returns CDR1 SGDLS and CDR2 YYNGEE. This CDR3 is CASSPGQGLYGYTF. CDR3 in DNA: TGTGCCAGCAGCCCAGGTCAGGGTTTATATGGCTACACCTTC.

This clone appeared a single time. The genes are TRBV27 and TRBJ2-5; no clear D. The CDR3 is made up of 12 amino acids. Germline-derived CDR1 and CDR2 are MNHEY and SMNVEV (reference sequence). The germline V and J ends were trimmed by 0 bases and 7 bases, with 6 bases remaining between them. The CDR3 is CASSLSSGTQYF. The CDR3 DNA is TGTGCCAGCAGTTTATCATCCGGGACCCAGTACTTC.

CDR3 DNA: TGTGCCAGCAGCGAGGGTAGCGGGGTCCCCTACGAGCAGTACTTC. This translates into CASSEGSGVPYEQYF. The V call is TRBV9, the J call TRBJ2-7; 8 bases are shared with TRBD2. V lost 3 bases, J lost 2 bases, and 7 bases stayed unmatched. CDR3 length: 15 residues. Per the germline V gene, CDR1 is SGDLS and CDR2 is YYNGEE.

The chain joins TRBV5-8 to TRBJ2-1, with TRBD2 matching over 8 bases. This CDR3 is 15 amino acids long. V shed 4 bases, J shed 4 bases, and the junction held 7 bases outside the gene matches. Per the germline V gene, CDR1 is SGHTS and CDR2 is YDEGEE. The DNA of the CDR3 is TGTGCCAGCAGCCAAAGCGGGGGACTTTACAATGAGCAGTTCTTC. Protein sequence: CASSQSGGLYNEQFF.

This chain links TRBV6-5 with TRBJ2-7; D is possibly TRBD1 (6 bases). The CDR3 length is 16 residues. Germline V gene lookup returns CDR1 MNHEY and CDR2 SVGAGI. With 0 bases removed from V and 1 base from J, the gap between germline ends came to 13 bases. In DNA, the CDR3 is TGTGCCAGCAGTTACTCGGTTGGACAGACGTCCTACGAGCAGTACTTC. It codes for CASSYSVGQTSYEQYF.

In its sample, this clone was seen a few times. The rearrangement joins TRBV5-1 to TRBJ2-7; 10 nucleotides agree with TRBD1. Per the germline V gene, CDR1 is SGHRS and CDR2 is YFSETQ. CDR3 length: 15 residues. V was pared by 4 bases and J by 5 bases, with 9 bases of the junction left unmatched. The CDR3 region has the DNA TGCGCCAGCAGCGGTACCGGGACAGGGGTCGACGAGCAGTACTTC. This encodes CASSGTGTGVDEQYF. Drawing the rest from reference TRBV5-1 and TRBJ2-7, the complete variable domain is KAGVTQTPRYLIKTRGQQVTLSCSPISGHRSVSWYQQTPGQGLQFLFEYFSETQRNKGNFPGRFSGRQFSNSRSEMNVSTLELGDSALYLCASSGTGTGVDEQYFGPGTRLTVT.

The chain joins TRBV5-1 to TRBJ2-5, with 11 bases lining up with TRBD2. There are 16 residues in the CDR3. The V segment lost 4 bases and the J segment 6 bases; nucleotides outside the gene matches: 11. Germline V gene lookup returns CDR1 SGHRS and CDR2 YFSETQ. CDR3 sequence (DNA): TGCGCCAGCAGCCCTACTAGCGGGGGTGCTCGGCAGACCCAGTACTTC. Its protein is CASSPTSGGARQTQYF.

The V gene is TRBV7-2, the J gene TRBJ2-7; either TRBD1 or TRBD2 may supply D (5 bases each). The CDR3 is made up of 15 amino acids. Trimming stripped 4 bases from V and 2 bases from J, with 15 bases between. In germline, CDR1 is SGHTA, CDR2 FQGNSA. CDR3 loop: CASSWLGERAYEQYF. In nucleotides, the CDR3 is TGTGCCAGCAGCTGGCTGGGGGAACGGGCCTACGAGCAGTACTTC. Looking up the rest from reference TRBV7-2 and TRBJ2-7 gives the full variable domain: GAGVSQSPSNKVTEKGKDVELRCDPISGHTALYWYRQSLGQGLEFLIYFQGNSAPDKSGLPSDRFSAERTGGSVSTLTIQRTQQEDSAVYLCASSWLGERAYEQYFGPGTRLTVT.

V and J are TRBV12-3 or TRBV12-4 and TRBJ2-7, with a weak D call TRBD2 (6 bases). V was cut by 6 bases and J by 2 bases, with 11 bases left in between. This CDR3 contains 13 residues. The CDR3 sequence: CASSRGLAYEQYF. The CDR3, as DNA: TGTGCCAGCAGCCGGGGACTTGCCTACGAGCAGTACTTC.

The chain couples TRBV7-2 to TRBJ2-7; D possibly corresponds to TRBD1 (5 bases). Germline CDR1 and CDR2: SGHTA and FQGNSA. V was pared by 5 bases and J by 0 bases, with 14 bases between. The CDR3 has 15 amino acids. CDR3 region: CASSPRVISSYEQYF. CDR3 DNA sequence: TGTGCCAGCAGCCCCAGGGTAATTAGCTCCTACGAGCAGTACTTC.

The chain uses TRBV11-2 and TRBJ2-7, with 7 bases that match TRBD1. The CDR3 extends over 14 amino acids. Trimming removed 0 bases from V and 4 bases from J; junction bases left unmatched: 3. CDR1 and CDR2 (germline): SGHAT, FQNNGV. CDR3 in DNA: TGTGCCAGCAGCTTAGACCCGACAGGGTACGAGCAGTACTTC. Its protein product is CASSLDPTGYEQYF. Based on the CDR3 plus reference TRBV11-2 and TRBJ2-7, the full variable domain is EAGVAQSPRYKIIEKRQSVAFWCNPISGHATLYWYQQILGQGPKLLIQFQNNGVVDDSQLPKDRFSAERLKGVDSTLKIQPAKLEDSAVYLCASSLDPTGYEQYFGPGTRLTVT.

This clone was detected once. Written as DNA, the CDR3 is TGTGCCAGCAGCCTAGGACAGGGGGTTTTCGAGCAGTACTTC. Its protein is CASSLGQGVFEQYF. The chain joins TRBV27 to TRBJ2-7; TRBD1 aligns across 10 bases. The CDR3 runs 14 residues. From germline, CDR1 is MNHEY and CDR2 SMNVEV (reference sequence). J was trimmed by 6 bases and V by 6 bases; bases with no gene match: 8.